What follows are 8 T cell receptor beta chains derived from one specimen sequenced in a study of T cells in Graves' hyperthyroidism and ophthalmopathy. From RNA transcripts, TCR beta CDR3 regions were amplified. RT-PCR in the first round (using the HTBI primer set) targeted the TCR CDR3. In TCRdb, the multiplex PCR reads were re-called with MiXCR into one record per CDR3 protein. The sample yields roughly 500,000 distinct CDR3 sequences, roughly 15% seen once. Input material: blood. These receptors came from a woman aged 25 to 39 with Graves' ophthalmopathy.

This chain joins TRBV28 and TRBJ2-4; D gene uncertain. V dropped 2 bases and J dropped 4 bases, with 3 bases sitting between them. This CDR3 spans 12 amino acids. Germline-derived CDR1 and CDR2 are MDHEN and SYDVKM. CDR3 DNA: TGTGCCAGCAGTTTAGATAAAAACATTCAGTACTTC. Translating gives CASSLDKNIQYF.

This clonotype was found once. Just one base apart from a much larger clone, this may be a read error. The chain is built from TRBV11-2 and TRBJ2-1; D possibly corresponds to TRBD2 (5 bases). This CDR3 spans 15 amino acids. Germline V gene lookup returns CDR1 SGHAT and CDR2 FQNNGV. Here the CDR3 DNA reads TGTGCCAGCGGCTTAGAACTAGTGGGGTACAATGAGCAGTTCTTC. Translating it yields CASGLELVGYNEQFF. Complete variable domain (other parts from reference TRBV11-2 and TRBJ2-1): EAGVAQSPRYKIIEKRQSVAFWCNPISGHATLYWYQQILGQGPKLLIQFQNNGVVDDSQLPKDRFSAERLKGVDSTLKIQPAKLEDSAVYLCASGLELVGYNEQFFGPGTRLTVL.

This clonotype was picked up many times. The V call is TRBV7-2, the J call TRBJ1-5, with a tentative D call TRBD1 (5 bases). V was shortened by 5 bases and J by 4 bases, with 15 bases between the two germline ends. The CDR3 totals 15 residues. Germline CDR1 is SGHTA and CDR2 is FQGNSA. CDR3 sequence reads: CASSGGTPGNQPQHF. In nucleotides, the CDR3 is TGTGCCAGCAGCGGCGGGACCCCGGGGAATCAGCCCCAGCATTTT.

This clonotype has more than one count but fewer than ten. The rearrangement joins TRBV20-1 to TRBJ1-5, with D unclear. Germline V gives CDR1 DFQATT, CDR2 SNEGSKA (reference sequence). V was shortened by 3 bases and J by 8 bases, with 14 bases between the two germline ends. The CDR3 has 13 residues. The CDR3 sequence: CSASTAEGEPQHF. The DNA for the CDR3 is TGCAGTGCTAGTACCGCAGAGGGAGAGCCCCAGCATTTT.

This clonotype was observed at least ten times. The V call is TRBV28, the J call TRBJ2-1, with TRBD2 matching 7 bases. CDR1 is MDHEN and CDR2 is SYDVKM in the germline V gene. The CDR3 extends over 14 amino acids. The junction had 5 bases not matched to a gene; V was cut back by 5 bases and J by 4 bases. The CDR3 DNA follows: TGTGCCAGCAGTGCCAACGGGAGGTACAATGAGCAGTTCTTC. Translating gives CASSANGRYNEQFF.

The V call is TRBV28, the J call TRBJ1-1; 8 nucleotides line up with TRBD1. V was clipped by 4 bases and J by 4 bases; unmatched bases: 5. Germline V gives CDR1 MDHEN, CDR2 SYDVKM. This CDR3 has 14 amino acids. The CDR3 is CASSSDRVSTEAFF. The CDR3 nucleotides read TGTGCCAGCAGTTCGGACAGGGTAAGCACTGAAGCTTTCTTT.

The rearrangement links TRBV6-1 to TRBJ2-5; tentative D call: TRBD1 (5 bases). Germline assignment: CDR1 MNHNS and CDR2 SASEGT. V lost 6 bases to trimming and J lost 2 bases, with 13 bases between them. The CDR3 runs to 14 residues. The CDR3 bases are TGTGCCAGCAGGGACCAGGGTTTACAAGAGACCCAGTACTTC. Amino acid sequence: CASRDQGLQETQYF.

This clonotype has just a few counts. The V and J genes are TRBV28 and TRBJ2-7, with D perhaps matching TRBD1 (6 bases). The CDR3 sequence is 13 residues long. The germline V and J ends were trimmed by 6 bases and 1 base, with 10 bases remaining between them. The germline CDR1 and CDR2 sequences are MDHEN and SYDVKM. The CDR3 sequence is CASRGAPSYEQYF. The CDR3 DNA sequence: TGTGCCAGCAGGGGGGCCCCTTCCTACGAGCAGTACTTC.